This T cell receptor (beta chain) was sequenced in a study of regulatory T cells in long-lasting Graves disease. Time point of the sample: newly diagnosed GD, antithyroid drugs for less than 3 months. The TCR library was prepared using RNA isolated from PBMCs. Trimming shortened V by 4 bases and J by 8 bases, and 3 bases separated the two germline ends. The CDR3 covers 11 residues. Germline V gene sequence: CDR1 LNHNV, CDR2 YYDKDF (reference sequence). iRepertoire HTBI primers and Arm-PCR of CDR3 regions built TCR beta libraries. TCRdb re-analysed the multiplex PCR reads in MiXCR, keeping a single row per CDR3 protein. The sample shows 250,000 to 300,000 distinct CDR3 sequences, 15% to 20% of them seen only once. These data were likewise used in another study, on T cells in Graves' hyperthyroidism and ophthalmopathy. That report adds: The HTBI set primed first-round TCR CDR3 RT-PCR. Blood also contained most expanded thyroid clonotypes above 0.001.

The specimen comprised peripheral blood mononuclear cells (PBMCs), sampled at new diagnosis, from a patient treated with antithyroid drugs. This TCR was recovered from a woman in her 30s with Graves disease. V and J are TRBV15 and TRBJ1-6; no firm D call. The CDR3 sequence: CATSKDSPLHF. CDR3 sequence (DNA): TGTGCCACCAGCAAGGATTCACCCCTCCACTTT. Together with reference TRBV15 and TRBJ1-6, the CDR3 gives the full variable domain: DAMVIQNPRYQVTQFGKPVTLSCSQTLNHNVMYWYQQKSSQAPKLLFHYYDKDFNNEADTPDNFQSRRPNTSFCFLDIRSPGLGDTAMYLCATSKDSPLHFGNGTRLTVT.